This TCR beta chain was identified during a study of CD8 T cells in ankylosing spondylitis. Study-level findings and limits: Blood from ankylosing spondylitis patients appeared to carry a characteristic roughly eight-variant TCR beta motif.

With 8 bases clipped from V and 5 bases from J, the junction kept 17 bases outside the gene matches. This CDR3 spans 17 amino acids. TCRdb ran MiXCR on the 5' RACE reads and lists one entry per CDR3 protein. In the table there are fewer than 500,000 distinct CDR3 sequences, about 25% of which are singletons. Points on this clonotype: Its antigen is not identified.

V gene TRBV12-3 or TRBV12-4 combines with J gene TRBJ1-5; 8 bases fit TRBD1. Sample: blood, either unsorted or a sorted T cell fraction (not recorded which). This TCR came from a male donor with ankylosing spondylitis. CDR3 nucleotides: TGTGCCAGCTGCCCTAGGGCAGGGGGCAGGTTAGATCAGCCCCAGCATTTT. This translates into CASCPRAGGRLDQPQHF.